The 31 T cell receptor beta chains below were found in one sample sequenced in a study of T cells in Graves' hyperthyroidism and ophthalmopathy (dated by TCRdb to the late 2010s). Library construction relied on multiplex PCR. TCRdb shows the sequencer as Illumina HiSeq 2000. The TCR beta CDR3 regions were amplified from RNA transcripts. The first round of RT-PCR for the TCR CDR3 was performed with the HTBI primer set and the Qiagen OneStep RT-PCR kit. Using fastp trimming at Q25 and MiXCR clonotype assembly, TCRdb reanalyzed the public sequencing data and kept in-frame beta chains. Merged by CDR3 protein, the rows form single entries marked with the most common genes and DNA. The sample table contains about 96,000 distinct CDR3 sequences; only one count was recorded for about 51% of them. The ten largest account for about 25% of the sample. Sequenced sample: blood. All receptors derive from a woman aged 40-49 years with Graves' hyperthyroidism.

This clonotype was counted at least ten times. The rearrangement links TRBV4-1 to TRBJ1-6; D gene uncertain. The CDR3 is 17 amino acids. Trimming stripped 6 bases from V and 7 bases from J, with 22 bases between. Germline V gene data show CDR1 as MGHRA and CDR2 as YSYEKL. As DNA, the CDR3 is TGCGCCAGCAGGGACTTCGACGGAGGAGGAGGAAATTCACCCCTCCACTTT. Protein product: CASRDFDGGGGNSPLHF.

This clonotype was found a few times. The rearrangement uses TRBV6-6 and TRBJ2-5; 12 bases map to TRBD2. After removal of 7 bases from V and 5 bases from J, the junction contained 14 bases not matched to a gene. CDR3 length: 17 residues. The germline V gene has CDR1 MNHNY and CDR2 SVGAGI (reference sequence). CDR3 bases: TGTGCCAGCAACCCCCTCGGACTAGCGGGAAGTTTGGAGACCCAGTACTTC. Its protein product is CASNPLGLAGSLETQYF.

This clonotype was counted at least ten times. The chain combines TRBV12-3 or TRBV12-4 with TRBJ1-1, with D uncertain. Trimming removed 8 bases at V and 0 bases at J, with 7 bases between. The CDR3 loop spans 12 amino acids. CDR3 bases: TGTGCCAGCGGGCCCCTGAACACTGAAGCTTTCTTT. This encodes CASGPLNTEAFF.

This chain uses TRBV29-1 with TRBJ1-1; D is ambiguous. Germline CDR1 SQVTM, CDR2 ANQGSEA. This CDR3 comprises 11 residues. V shed 8 bases and J shed 7 bases, with 14 bases lying between them. The CDR3 DNA reads as TGCAGCTCACCACCGACGGGTGAAGCTTTCTTT. It encodes CSSPPTGEAFF.

This clonotype was counted many times. V is TRBV7-2 and J is TRBJ2-5, with D hard to call. V was clipped by 5 bases and J by 8 bases, with 9 bases between them. CDR3 size: 11 residues. The germline gives CDR1 SGHTA, CDR2 FQGNSA. CDR3 sequence reads: CASSLQDTQYF. The CDR3 region has the DNA TGTGCCAGCAGCCTGCAGGATACCCAGTACTTC. Full variable domain (rest looked up from reference TRBV7-2 and TRBJ2-5): GAGVSQSPSNKVTEKGKDVELRCDPISGHTALYWYRQSLGQGLEFLIYFQGNSAPDKSGLPSDRFSAERTGGSVSTLTIQRTQQEDSAVYLCASSLQDTQYFGPGTRLLVL.

This clonotype was found a few times. The CDR3 nucleotides are TGCAGCGTGGGACAGGGGGATGGCTACACCTTC. Its translation: CSVGQGDGYTF. V usage is TRBV29-1 and J usage is TRBJ1-2; 11 nucleotides align to TRBD1. The CDR3 spans 11 residues. Germline lookup yields CDR1 SQVTM and CDR2 ANQGSEA. J lost 6 bases, V lost 6 bases, and 0 bases had no gene match.

With regard to this clonotype: Given the absence of the conserved phenylalanine or tryptophan at the CDR3 end, a read error is likely. The V gene is TRBV2, the J gene TRBJ2-5, with D possibly being TRBD2 (6 bases). With 6 bases removed from V and 9 bases from J, the gap between germline ends came to 14 bases. Germline V gene sequence: CDR1 SNHLY, CDR2 FYNNEI. The CDR3 runs 12 residues. The CDR3 region is CASSLPRDSQYL. Written as DNA, the CDR3 is TGTGCCAGCAGCCTACCTCGGGACTCCCAGTACCTC.

This chain joins TRBV10-3 and TRBJ1-5; D not resolved. CDR3 length: 12 residues. Per germline, CDR1 ENHRY and CDR2 SYGVKD. V gave up 5 bases and J gave up 11 bases, with 13 bases separating them. The CDR3 coding sequence is TGTGCCATCAGTCAACCTCAAGAGACCCAGCATTTT. Its translation is CAISQPQETQHF.

The gene calls are TRBV7-8 and TRBJ2-5; 13 bases map to TRBD2. The CDR3 length is 15 residues. J lost 4 bases, V lost 5 bases, and 4 bases had no gene match. Germline-derived CDR1 and CDR2 are SGHVS and FQNEAQ. The CDR3 DNA reads as TGTGCCAGCAGCCAACTAGCGGGAGGGCTAGAGACCCAGTACTTC. Translated: CASSQLAGGLETQYF.

This chain connects TRBV7-2 to TRBJ2-5, with no clear D. Trimming took 1 base from V and 4 from J, leaving 16 bases between them. The CDR3 runs to 16 residues. Germline V lookup: CDR1 SGHTA, CDR2 FQGNSA. This CDR3 is CASSLDPGGIGETQYF. As DNA, the CDR3 is TGTGCCAGCAGCTTAGATCCCGGCGGAATAGGAGAGACCCAGTACTTC.

In its sample, this clonotype was seen once. The V call is TRBV29-1, the J call TRBJ2-6, with TRBD1 matching over 7 bases. Per germline, CDR1 SQVTM and CDR2 ANQGSEA. V shed 7 bases, J shed 4 bases, and the junction held 1 base outside the gene matches. The CDR3 extends over 12 amino acids. The CDR3 sequence: CSAGQGANVLTF. CDR3 nucleotide sequence: TGCAGCGCGGGACAGGGGGCCAACGTCCTGACTTTC. The full variable domain, with the rest looked up from reference TRBV29-1 and TRBJ2-6, is SAVISQKPSRDICQRGTSLTIQCQVDSQVTMMFWYRQQPGQSLTLIATANQGSEATYESGFVIDKFPISRPNLTFSTLTVSNMSPEDSSIYLCSAGQGANVLTFGAGSRLTVL.

The genes are TRBV20-1 and TRBJ1-4; 8 nucleotides align to TRBD1. The CDR3 is 14 amino acids. The V gene's germline CDR1 is DFQATT and CDR2 SNEGSKA (reference sequence). The junction had 3 bases not matched to a gene; V was cut back by 3 bases and J by 3 bases. CDR3 in DNA: TGCAGTGCTAGCTTGGGACAGGCTAATGAAAAACTGTTTTTT. This codes for CSASLGQANEKLFF.

V and J are TRBV5-4 and TRBJ2-3; no clear D gene. Trimming took off 2 bases at V and 10 bases at J, with 14 bases between the two ends. The CDR3 totals 13 residues. CDR1 is SGHNT, CDR2 YYREEE, per germline (reference sequence). The CDR3 DNA sequence: TGTGCCAGCAGCTTAGTCGATGAGGATGCGCAGTATTTT. It encodes CASSLVDEDAQYF.

The genes are TRBV12-3 or TRBV12-4 and TRBJ1-4; D perhaps matches TRBD1 (6 bases). V was pared by 6 bases and J by 8 bases, with 16 bases between. This CDR3 is built from 14 residues. CDR3 loop: CASSLPGAGEKLFF. The CDR3 nucleotides are TGTGCCAGCAGCTTACCGGGGGCTGGCGAAAAACTGTTTTTT.

About this clonotype: A read error may produce the germline difference seen at one junction end. V gene TRBV12-3 or TRBV12-4 combines with J gene TRBJ1-5; no reliable D call. The CDR3 is made up of 14 amino acids. CDR3 loop: CASSPSGSSQPQHF. The CDR3 nucleotides are TGTGCCAGCAGTCCTTCCGGAAGCAGTCAGCCCCAGCATTTT.

In regard to this clonotype: This CDR3 is missing its conserved last phenylalanine or tryptophan, likely due to a read error. This sequence joins TRBV29-1 and TRBJ2-7; D gene ambiguous. Germline V gene sequence: CDR1 SQVTM, CDR2 ANQGSEA. CDR3 length: 11 residues. Trimming shortened V by 8 bases and J by 0 bases, and 8 bases separated the two germline ends. DNA for the CDR3: TGCAGCCCCACGAGCTCCTACGAGCAGTACTCC. It translates to CSPTSSYEQYS.

The J gene is TRBJ1-1, the V gene TRBV29-1, with D maybe TRBD1 (5 bases). The germline V gene has CDR1 SQVTM and CDR2 ANQGSEA. Trimming took 2 bases from V and 3 from J, leaving 10 bases between them. This CDR3 is 13 amino acids long. CDR3 sequence reads: CSVERDGYTEAFF. CDR3 sequence (DNA): TGCAGCGTTGAACGGGACGGGTACACTGAAGCTTTCTTT.

The chain carries TRBV7-9 and TRBJ1-1; D gene unclear. Germline V gene lookup returns CDR1 SEHNR and CDR2 FQNEAQ (reference sequence). The CDR3 loop spans 16 amino acids. Trimming left V 6 bases short and J 3 bases short, with 20 bases between. The CDR3: CASSNTEGSGYTEAFF. The CDR3 coding sequence is TGTGCCAGCAGTAACACCGAGGGATCTGGCTACACTGAAGCTTTCTTT.

This clonotype occurred many times. This chain connects TRBV7-9 to TRBJ1-2; TRBD1 is a possible D gene (5 bases). Germline-derived CDR1 and CDR2 are SEHNR and FQNEAQ (reference sequence). The V end was cut by 4 bases, the J end by 9 bases, with 21 bases between. The CDR3 sequence is 15 residues long. DNA of the CDR3: TGTGCCAGCAGCTCACAGGACAAGCCCAAGGGAAGCTACACCTTC. It encodes CASSSQDKPKGSYTF. The full variable domain, with the rest looked up from reference TRBV7-9 and TRBJ1-2, is DTGVSQNPRHKITKRGQNVTFRCDPISEHNRLYWYRQTLGQGPEFLTYFQNEAQLEKSRLLSDRFSAERPKGSFSTLEIQRTEQGDSAMYLCASSSQDKPKGSYTFGSGTRLTVV.

V usage is TRBV10-3 and J usage is TRBJ2-5; D is perhaps TRBD2 (7 bases). From germline, CDR1 is ENHRY and CDR2 SYGVKD. CDR3 length: 15 residues. CDR3 in amino acids: CASREAQGSEETQYF. For the CDR3, the DNA is TGTGCGTCACGGGAGGCTCAGGGGAGTGAAGAGACCCAGTACTTC.

This clonotype was observed at least ten times. The gene calls are TRBV7-9 and TRBJ2-2; D uncertain. The length of the CDR3 is 14 residues. The germline V and J ends were trimmed by 3 bases and 0 bases, with 5 bases remaining between them. CDR1 and CDR2 (germline): SEHNR, FQNEAQ (reference sequence). The CDR3 DNA follows: TGTGCCAGCAGCTTGTTGGCGAACACCGGGGAGCTGTTTTTT. Translated: CASSLLANTGELFF.

The table lists this clonotype with many counts. The rearrangement uses TRBV10-2 and TRBJ1-1, with a possible D match to TRBD1 (6 bases). There are 13 residues in the CDR3. Germline values: CDR1 WSHSY, CDR2 SAAADI. Trimming pared 6 bases from V and 5 bases from J, leaving 13 bases between. DNA of the CDR3: TGCGCCAGCAGATGGACAGTTGATACTGAAGCTTTCTTT. Amino acids: CASRWTVDTEAFF.

To note about this clonotype: The junction does not match germline at one end; this may be a read error. This chain joins TRBV7-9 and TRBJ1-1; 10 bases line up with TRBD1. CDR3 length: 14 residues. Germline V gives CDR1 SEHNR, CDR2 FQNEAQ (reference sequence). The CDR3 reads CASSFGQGGTEALF. CDR3 nucleotide sequence: TGTGCCAGCAGCTTCGGACAGGGGGGCACTGAAGCTCTCTTT.

This clonotype was detected ten times or more. This chain connects TRBV5-1 to TRBJ1-2; 8 bases map to TRBD1. This CDR3 is built from 15 residues. Germline CDR1 is SGHRS and CDR2 is YFSETQ. With V trimmed by 0 bases and J by 7 bases, 8 bases remained unmatched. The CDR3, as DNA: TGCGCCAGCAGCTTGGCCGTTGGCAGGGGGCCTGGCTACACCTTC. Residues: CASSLAVGRGPGYTF.

In its sample, this clonotype was seen once. The chain recombines TRBV10-3 with TRBJ2-7, with D perhaps given as TRBD1 or TRBD2 (7 bases each). V was trimmed by 6 bases and J by 6 bases, leaving 12 bases between them. CDR3 size: 12 residues. CDR1 is ENHRY and CDR2 is SYGVKD in the germline V gene. The CDR3 DNA is TGTGCCATCAGCAGCAGGGGGGGCGAGCAGTACTTC. Its translation is CAISSRGGEQYF.

The V call is TRBV15, the J call TRBJ2-7; D is ambiguous. CDR1 and CDR2 (germline): LNHNV, YYDKDF (reference sequence). Between the trimmed V and J ends, which lost 3 bases and 0 bases, there was a span of 12 bases. This CDR3 is 15 amino acids long. CDR3 in DNA: TGTGCCACCAGCAGTAACGAACACAGCTCCTACGAGCAGTACTTC. Translation: CATSSNEHSSYEQYF.

The genes are TRBV7-2 and TRBJ1-1, with a weak D call TRBD1 (5 bases). The germline V gene encodes CDR1 SGHTA and CDR2 FQGNSA. The CDR3 has 15 residues. Trimming removed 9 bases from V and 6 bases from J, with 23 bases in between. The CDR3 here is CASSGDLVIGAEAFF. In DNA, the CDR3 is TGTGCCAGTAGTGGGGACCTCGTGATTGGAGCTGAAGCTTTCTTT.

This clonotype was counted ten times or more. This chain connects TRBV19 to TRBJ1-5; no reliable D call. The CDR3 extends over 14 amino acids. Germline V lookup: CDR1 LNHDA, CDR2 SQIVND (reference sequence). Between the trimmed V and J ends, which lost 6 bases and 6 bases, there was a span of 15 bases. The CDR3 spells CASRSPGVSQPQHF. As DNA, the CDR3 is TGTGCCAGTAGGTCCCCTGGGGTATCTCAGCCCCAGCATTTT.

V gene TRBV2 combines with J gene TRBJ2-7, with TRBD2 matching 11 bases. This CDR3 comprises 14 residues. Germline values: CDR1 SNHLY, CDR2 FYNNEI. Unmatched junction bases numbered 2, after V lost 4 bases and J lost 3 bases. This chain's CDR3 is CASSATSGSYEQYF. For the CDR3, the DNA is TGTGCCAGCAGTGCCACTAGCGGGAGCTACGAGCAGTACTTC.

V gene TRBV7-9 combines with J gene TRBJ2-5; TRBD2 matches 8 bases. Unmatched junction bases numbered 15, after V lost 1 base and J lost 5 bases. The germline gives CDR1 SEHNR, CDR2 FQNEAQ (reference sequence). The CDR3 loop spans 18 amino acids. The CDR3: CASSLEIAGRTTGETQYF. CDR3 DNA sequence: TGTGCCAGCAGCTTAGAAATAGCGGGACGAACGACCGGGGAGACCCAGTACTTC.

Regarding this clonotype: The junction and the germline gene differ at one end; a read error may be behind it. The chain joins TRBV7-2 to TRBJ1-1; D possibly corresponds to TRBD1 (5 bases). The germline gives CDR1 SGHTA, CDR2 FQGNSA. CDR3 length: 13 amino acids. The CDR3 here is CASGLVWDRGAVF. DNA of the CDR3: TGTGCCAGCGGCTTAGTTTGGGACCGGGGAGCTGTTTTT. Combining the CDR3 with reference TRBV7-2 and TRBJ1-1 gives the whole variable domain GAGVSQSPSNKVTEKGKDVELRCDPISGHTALYWYRQSLGQGLEFLIYFQGNSAPDKSGLPSDRFSAERTGGSVSTLTIQRTQQEDSAVYLCASGLVWDRGAVFGQGTRLTVV.